The rows below give T cell receptor beta chains drawn from one sample of a study of human versus mouse CDR3 diversity and MHC coevolution. Here immunoSEQ multiplex PCR was the method, and the copy in TCRdb shows in-frame clones only, minus some. Among over 60,000 clones listed, just under 95% were seen once. Sequencing input: naive CD4+ T cells from blood. These receptors came from a person aged 25 to 69 in good health. Both conserved end residues are part of each CDR3. Fields, in order: V gene, clone size, D gene, J gene, CDR3 protein, CDR3 DNA. A D gene is named only where the DNA matches it firmly. Some rows have no size entry. The others give once, few or many, or a class for an expanded clone.

V: TRBV2; size: once; D: TRBD2; J: TRBJ2-7; CDR3: CASRLAGAYEQYF; DNA: TGTGCCAGCAGACTAGCGGGGGCCTACGAGCAGTACTTC
V: TRBV18; size: -; D: -; J: TRBJ1-1; CDR3: CASSPTRTDLNTEAFF; DNA: TGTGCCAGCTCACCTACCCGGACAGATCTGAACACTGAAGCTTTCTTT
V: TRBV5-1; size: -; D: -; J: TRBJ1-6; CDR3: CASRDGSGPLHF; DNA: TGCGCCAGCAGGGATGGTAGCGGCCCCCTCCACTTT
V: TRBV25-1; size: -; D: -; J: TRBJ1-1; CDR3: CASSEYGQKNTEAFF; DNA: TGTGCCAGCAGTGAATATGGACAGAAGAACACTGAAGCTTTCTTT
V: TRBV19; size: -; D: -; J: TRBJ1-3; CDR3: CASREGGGNTIYF; DNA: TGTGCCAGTAGGGAGGGAGGTGGAAACACCATATATTTT
V: TRBV5-1; size: -; D: -; J: TRBJ2-3; CDR3: CASSLTNPGTDTQYF; DNA: TGCGCCAGCAGCTTGACCAACCCGGGGACAGATACGCAGTATTTT
V: TRBV5-1; size: once; D: TRBD1; J: TRBJ1-2; CDR3: CASTHWTGGNKGYTF; DNA: TGCGCCAGCACCCATTGGACAGGGGGTAACAAAGGCTACACCTTC
V: TRBV5-4; size: -; D: -; J: TRBJ1-5; CDR3: CASSVWESNQPQHF; DNA: TGTGCCAGCAGCGTCTGGGAGAGCAATCAGCCCCAGCATTTT
V: TRBV29-1; size: -; D: -; J: TRBJ1-2; CDR3: CSVDVINYGYTF; DNA: TGCAGCGTTGACGTAATTAACTATGGCTACACCTTC
V: TRBV4-1; size: -; D: -; J: TRBJ2-1; CDR3: CASSQGNGDTQFF; DNA: TGCGCCAGCAGCCAAGGTAACGGGGATACCCAGTTCTTC
V: TRBV6-4; size: -; D: -; J: TRBJ2-2; CDR3: CASSPQGTTGELFF; DNA: TGTGCCAGCAGTCCGCAGGGAACTACCGGGGAGCTGTTTTTT
V: TRBV6-5; size: -; D: TRBD1; J: TRBJ2-1; CDR3: CASRSGQGFYNEQFF; DNA: TGTGCCAGCAGGTCGGGACAGGGGTTCTACAATGAGCAGTTCTTC
V: TRBV6-1; size: -; D: TRBD1; J: TRBJ1-2; CDR3: CASSEAAQGYGYTF; DNA: TGTGCCAGCAGTGAAGCGGCACAGGGGTATGGCTACACCTTC
V: TRBV19; size: once; D: -; J: TRBJ2-7; CDR3: CASSINRETHEQYF; DNA: TGTGCCAGTAGTATAAACAGGGAAACCCACGAGCAGTACTTC
V: TRBV2; size: -; D: -; J: TRBJ2-3; CDR3: CASSLQGGADTQYF; DNA: TGTGCCAGCAGCCTACAGGGTGGCGCAGATACGCAGTATTTT
V: TRBV4-1; size: -; D: -; J: TRBJ2-1; CDR3: CASSQDTSSSYNEQFF; DNA: TGCGCCAGCAGCCAAGATACTAGCAGCTCCTACAATGAGCAGTTCTTC
V: TRBV7-4; size: -; D: -; J: TRBJ2-7; CDR3: CASSLDRGPRYEQYF; DNA: TGTGCCAGCAGCTTAGACCGTGGGCCACGCTACGAGCAGTACTTC
V: TRBV5-6; size: once; D: -; J: TRBJ1-1; CDR3: CASSSLKTDRNTEAFF; DNA: TGTGCCAGCAGCTCCTTAAAGACGGACAGGAACACTGAAGCTTTCTTT
V: TRBV5-8; size: once; D: -; J: TRBJ2-1; CDR3: CASSLAVEQFF; DNA: TGTGCCAGCAGCTTGGCGGTTGAGCAGTTCTTC
V: TRBV6-1; size: -; D: -; J: TRBJ2-2; CDR3: CASSGSYGIWPGELFF; DNA: TGTGCCAGCAGTGGGTCTTACGGGATATGGCCCGGGGAGCTGTTTTTT
V: TRBV5-1; size: -; D: TRBD1; J: TRBJ1-2; CDR3: CASSADRGFGYTF; DNA: TGCGCCAGCAGCGCGGACAGGGGATTTGGCTACACCTTC
V: TRBV19; size: -; D: -; J: TRBJ2-7; CDR3: CASSPDSYEQYF; DNA: TGTGCCAGTAGTCCCGACTCCTACGAGCAGTACTTC
V: TRBV11-2; size: -; D: TRBD2; J: TRBJ2-7; CDR3: CASSFGLAGLSRTYEQYF; DNA: TGTGCCAGCAGCTTCGGTCTAGCGGGGTTATCACGAACCTACGAGCAGTACTTC
V: TRBV28; size: -; D: -; J: TRBJ2-2; CDR3: CASSLPGGNTGELFF; DNA: TGTGCCAGCAGTTTACCGGGGGGCAACACCGGGGAGCTGTTTTTT
V: TRBV18; size: -; D: -; J: TRBJ2-5; CDR3: CASSPNSQETQYF; DNA: TGTGCCAGCTCACCAAACAGCCAAGAGACCCAGTACTTC
V: TRBV25-1; size: -; D: TRBD2; J: TRBJ2-1; CDR3: CASSEAGGFINEQFF; DNA: TGTGCCAGCAGTGAAGCGGGGGGGTTTATAAATGAGCAGTTCTTC
V: TRBV20-1; size: -; D: TRBD1; J: TRBJ1-4; CDR3: CVGTGYEKLFF; DNA: TGCGTAGGGACAGGGTATGAAAAACTGTTTTTT
V: TRBV4-2; size: -; D: -; J: TRBJ2-1; CDR3: CASSQVQRNGWYEQFF; DNA: TGTGCCAGCAGCCAAGTTCAGCGGAACGGTTGGTATGAGCAGTTCTTC
V: TRBV5-1; size: -; D: TRBD1; J: TRBJ2-1; CDR3: CASSPGTGLYNEQFF; DNA: TGCGCCAGCAGCCCGGGGACAGGGCTCTACAATGAGCAGTTCTTC
V: TRBV6-5; size: -; D: -; J: TRBJ1-4; CDR3: CASSYLGVEKLFF; DNA: TGTGCCAGCAGTTATTTAGGGGTTGAAAAACTGTTTTTT
V: TRBV5-4; size: few; D: -; J: TRBJ1-3; CDR3: CASSSNAGNTIYF; DNA: TGTGCCAGCAGCTCAAATGCGGGAAACACCATATATTTT
V: TRBV30; size: -; D: -; J: TRBJ2-7; CDR3: CAWGTQGVYEQYF; DNA: TGTGCCTGGGGTACACAGGGAGTCTACGAGCAGTACTTC
V: TRBV10-2; size: once; D: -; J: TRBJ1-4; CDR3: CASSELQAFASNEKLFF; DNA: TGCGCCAGCAGTGAGTTGCAGGCCTTTGCAAGTAATGAAAAACTGTTTTTT